These 20 T cell receptor beta chains share one sample of origin, sequenced in a study of identifying expanded T cells in peripheral blood. The assay was immunoSEQ multiplex PCR, and TCRdb's table has in-frame clones only and misses some. The sample lists 75,000 to 95,000 clones, about 88% seen once, with 2.8% in the top ten. The sample was blood. The receptors stem from a person aged 18 to 75 in good health.

The CDR3 DNA sequence: TGTGCCAGCAGTTTAGGACAGGCGGCCAACGAGCAGTACTTC. This sequence encodes CASSLGQAANEQYF. V is TRBV28 and J is TRBJ2-7, with TRBD1 matching over 7 bases. V dropped 2 bases and J dropped 5; count of bases not matched to a gene: 6. CDR3 size: 14 residues. Germline values: CDR1 MDHEN, CDR2 SYDVKM. Drawing the rest from reference TRBV28 and TRBJ2-7, the complete variable domain is DVKVTQSSRYLVKRTGEKVFLECVQDMDHENMFWYRQDPGLGLRLIYFSYDVKMKEKGDIPEGYSVSREKKERFSLILESASTNQTSMYLCASSLGQAANEQYFGPGTRLTVT.

The V and J genes are TRBV6-5 and TRBJ2-5; tentative D call: TRBD2 (6 bases). The germline V gene has CDR1 MNHEY and CDR2 SVGAGI. V was clipped by 0 bases and J by 2 bases, with 10 bases between them. This CDR3 spans 15 amino acids. CDR3 bases: TGTGCCAGCAGTTACTCTCCGGGGGAACAAGAGACCCAGTACTTC. It codes for CASSYSPGEQETQYF.

This chain uses TRBV28 with TRBJ1-2, with D hard to call. Trimming left V 3 bases short and J 2 bases short, with 4 bases between. Germline V gene sequence: CDR1 MDHEN, CDR2 SYDVKM. The CDR3 loop spans 12 amino acids. The CDR3, as DNA: TGTGCCAGCAGTTTCGTAAACTATGGCTACACCTTC. Its translation: CASSFVNYGYTF.

This clone was observed a handful of times. The chain links TRBV29-1 to TRBJ2-1; 15 bases are shared with TRBD2. After removal of 7 bases from V and 8 bases from J, the junction contained 6 bases not matched to a gene. From germline, CDR1 is SQVTM and CDR2 ANQGSEA. The CDR3 length is 14 residues. In DNA form, the CDR3 reads TGCAGCGCGTGGACTAGCGGGAGGGTCGATGAGCAGTTCTTC. It codes for CSAWTSGRVDEQFF.

The rearrangement links TRBV6-1 to TRBJ1-1; 10 bases agree with TRBD1. This CDR3 spans 13 amino acids. The V and J ends lost 6 bases and 4 bases, in that order; junction bases with no gene match: 2. CDR1 MNHNS and CDR2 SASEGT come from the germline V gene. The CDR3 here is CASSRDRGTEAFF. DNA for the CDR3: TGTGCCAGCAGCCGGGACAGGGGCACTGAAGCTTTCTTT.

The chain is built from TRBV13 and TRBJ1-5; perhaps TRBD1 as D (5 bases). This CDR3 spans 15 amino acids. The germline V gene encodes CDR1 PRHDT and CDR2 FYEKMQ (reference sequence). Trimming removed 5 bases from V and 3 bases from J, with 14 bases in between. The CDR3 spells CASSARGRNNQPQHF. The CDR3 DNA sequence: TGTGCCAGCAGCGCACGGGGGAGAAACAATCAGCCCCAGCATTTT.

The chain recombines TRBV4-3 with TRBJ2-7; perhaps TRBD2 as D (6 bases). This CDR3 comprises 15 residues. In germline, CDR1 is LGHNA, CDR2 YSLEER. V was trimmed by 0 bases and J by 12 bases, leaving 21 bases between them. The CDR3 here is CASSQEPSSAYGRYF. The CDR3 nucleotides are TGCGCCAGCAGCCAAGAACCAAGCAGTGCCTACGGGAGGTACTTC.

V usage is TRBV9 and J usage is TRBJ2-5; D is tentatively TRBD1 or TRBD2 (5 bases each). Trimming left V 4 bases short and J 1 base short, with 11 bases between. The germline CDR1 and CDR2 sequences are SGDLS and YYNGEE. The CDR3 covers 14 residues. CDR3 residues: CASSPGTIQETQYF. The CDR3 DNA sequence: TGTGCCAGCAGCCCCGGGACGATCCAAGAGACCCAGTACTTC. The full variable domain, its missing parts supplied by reference TRBV9 and TRBJ2-5, is DSGVTQTPKHLITATGQRVTLRCSPRSGDLSVYWYQQSLDQGLQFLIQYYNGEERAKGNILERFSAQQFPDLHSELNLSSLELGDSALYFCASSPGTIQETQYFGPGTRLLVL.

The gene calls are TRBV18 and TRBJ2-7, with a possible D match to TRBD2 (7 bases). V lost 2 bases and J lost 3, with 23 bases in between. The CDR3 spans 18 residues. Germline loops: CDR1 KGHSH, CDR2 LQKENI. Here the CDR3 reads CASSPSLGRGGQDYEQYF. For the CDR3, the DNA is TGTGCCAGCTCACCAAGCCTGGGGAGGGGGGGACAAGACTACGAGCAGTACTTC.

This sequence joins TRBV7-8 and TRBJ1-4; no clear D. Trimming pared 2 bases from V and 4 bases from J, leaving 11 bases between. The CDR3 is made up of 15 amino acids. The germline CDR1 and CDR2 sequences are SGHVS and FQNEAQ. The CDR3 region has the DNA TGTGCCAGCAGCTTATTTCCCCCGGTTAATGAAAAACTGTTTTTT. It translates to CASSLFPPVNEKLFF.

The chain links TRBV7-9 to TRBJ2-3; maybe TRBD2 (5 bases). Trimming took off 1 base at V and 4 bases at J, with 12 bases between the two ends. The germline gives CDR1 SEHNR, CDR2 FQNEAQ (reference sequence). The CDR3 has 15 residues. The CDR3 region has the DNA TGTGCCAGCAGCTTAGTTTGGGAGAACCCAGATACGCAGTATTTT. This encodes CASSLVWENPDTQYF.

The chain uses TRBV11-2 and TRBJ2-5, with D perhaps given as TRBD1 or TRBD2 (5 bases each). The J call may be in error: the DNA end matches TRBJ2-7 better. The CDR3 is 13 residues long. Germline V gene data show CDR1 as SGHAT and CDR2 as FQNNGV. CDR3 in DNA: TGTGCCAGCAGCCTGGGACCTATATACGAGCAGTACTTC. The encoded protein is CASSLGPIYEQYF.

The chain carries TRBV6-6 and TRBJ2-1; D not certain. The CDR3 totals 15 residues. Germline V gene lookup returns CDR1 MNHNY and CDR2 SVGAGI (reference sequence). V was cut by 0 bases and J by 6 bases, with 12 bases left in between. CDR3 amino acids: CASSYSAGYGNEQFF. The CDR3 DNA reads as TGTGCCAGCAGTTACTCGGCCGGGTACGGCAATGAGCAGTTCTTC.

The rearrangement uses TRBV6-1 and TRBJ2-7; D is possibly TRBD2 (6 bases). Per the germline V gene, CDR1 is MNHNS and CDR2 is SASEGT. The CDR3 loop spans 13 amino acids. V was pared by 8 bases and J by 7 bases, with 18 bases between. The CDR3 DNA is TGTGCCAGCCAAGCAGTACCCGGGACTGAGCAGTACTTC. It is translated as CASQAVPGTEQYF.

This clone was recorded a few times. V gene TRBV21-1 combines with J gene TRBJ2-7. TRBV21-1 is listed as a pseudogene. The CDR3 contains 16 residues. The CDR3 sequence: CASSNIPWGNLDEQYF. The CDR3 region has the DNA TGTGCCAGCAGCAACATCCCTTGGGGGAATCTGGATGAGCAGTACTTC.

This chain connects TRBV29-1 to TRBJ2-1, with 10 bases that match TRBD2. Germline V gene data show CDR1 as SQVTM and CDR2 as ANQGSEA. Germline trimming cut 6 bases from V and 8 bases from J; bases unmatched to any gene: 4. The length of the CDR3 is 12 residues. CDR3 nucleotides: TGCAGCGTCCGGACTAGCGGCGATGAGCAGTTCTTC. Amino acids: CSVRTSGDEQFF.

The chain uses TRBV5-6 and TRBJ1-3; D gene ambiguous. Trimming stripped 4 bases from V and 0 bases from J, with 11 bases between. The germline CDR1 and CDR2 sequences are SGHDT and YYEEEE. This CDR3 spans 15 amino acids. The CDR3 DNA sequence: TGTGCCAGCAGCCGGTGGGATTTCTCTGGAAACACCATATATTTT. This translates into CASSRWDFSGNTIYF.

This clone showed up many times. This chain links TRBV6-6 with TRBJ2-7; D remains ambiguous. The V and J ends lost 0 bases and 5 bases respectively, with 8 bases between them. The CDR3 has 13 residues. Germline lookup yields CDR1 MNHNY and CDR2 SVGAGI (reference sequence). The CDR3 region is CASSYSGSDEQYF. As DNA, the CDR3 is TGTGCCAGCAGTTACTCTGGTAGTGACGAGCAGTACTTC.

The chain is built from TRBV9 and TRBJ2-1, with D uncertain. Trimming cost V 0 bases and J 9 bases, with 7 bases left between them. CDR1 and CDR2 from the germline V gene are SGDLS and YYNGEE. CDR3 length: 12 amino acids. The CDR3 here is CASSVAVGEQFF. The CDR3 DNA is TGTGCCAGCAGCGTAGCGGTTGGTGAGCAGTTCTTC.

The chain employs TRBV9 and TRBJ2-2; tentative D call: TRBD1 (7 bases). V shed 5 bases and J shed 1 base, with 12 bases lying between them. Germline V gene lookup returns CDR1 SGDLS and CDR2 YYNGEE. The CDR3 consists of 15 residues. This chain's CDR3 is CASRGGQLNTGELFF. CDR3 bases: TGTGCCAGCAGGGGGGGACAGCTGAACACCGGGGAGCTGTTTTTT.